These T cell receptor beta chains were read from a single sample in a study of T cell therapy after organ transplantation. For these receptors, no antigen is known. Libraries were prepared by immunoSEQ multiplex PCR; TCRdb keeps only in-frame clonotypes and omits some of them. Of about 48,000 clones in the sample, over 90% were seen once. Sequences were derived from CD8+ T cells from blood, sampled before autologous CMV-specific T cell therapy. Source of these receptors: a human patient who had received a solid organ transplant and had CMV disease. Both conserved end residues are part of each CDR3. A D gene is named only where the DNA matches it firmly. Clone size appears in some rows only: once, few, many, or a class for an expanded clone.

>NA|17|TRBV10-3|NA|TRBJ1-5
CAITLSGVDSSDQPQHF
TGTGCCATCACCCTCTCAGGCGTAGACAGCTCTGACCAGCCCCAGCATTTT
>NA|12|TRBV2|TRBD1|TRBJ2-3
CASIDRVDTQYF
TGTGCCAGCATTGACAGGGTGGATACGCAGTATTTT
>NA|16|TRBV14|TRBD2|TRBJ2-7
CASSQASGRAVDEQYF
TGTGCCAGCAGCCAAGCTAGCGGGAGGGCGGTGGACGAGCAGTACTTC
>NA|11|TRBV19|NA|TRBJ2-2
CASSQTGELFF
TGTGCCAGTAGCCAGACCGGGGAGCTGTTTTTT
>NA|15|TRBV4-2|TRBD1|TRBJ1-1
CASSQTGTGIGEAFF
TGTGCCAGCAGCCAGACCGGGACAGGGATTGGTGAAGCTTTCTTT
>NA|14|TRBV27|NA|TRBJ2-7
CASSFRAGFGEQYF
TGTGCCAGCAGTTTCCGGGCAGGGTTCGGGGAGCAGTACTTC
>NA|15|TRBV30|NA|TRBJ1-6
CAWSQDPLSGVALHF
TGTGCCTGGAGCCAAGACCCCCTCTCTGGCGTGGCCCTCCACTTT
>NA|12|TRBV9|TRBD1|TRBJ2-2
CASRGTGGELFF
TGTGCCAGCAGAGGGACAGGCGGGGAGCTGTTTTTT
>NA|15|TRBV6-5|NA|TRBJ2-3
CASSYPTGGRDTQYF
TGTGCCAGCAGTTACCCCACGGGGGGCAGAGATACGCAGTATTTT
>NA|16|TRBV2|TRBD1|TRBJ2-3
CASSGDRSINTDTQYF
TGTGCCAGCAGTGGGGACAGGTCAATAAACACAGATACGCAGTATTTT
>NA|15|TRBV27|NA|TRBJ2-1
CASSPTDFGYNEQFF
TGTGCCAGCAGTCCCACAGATTTCGGCTACAATGAGCAGTTCTTC
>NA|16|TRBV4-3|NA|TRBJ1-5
CASSQGLGNVHQPQHF
TGCGCCAGCAGCCAAGGGTTAGGTAACGTCCATCAGCCCCAGCATTTT
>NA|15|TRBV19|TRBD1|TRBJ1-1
CASRYDREGMTEAFF
TGTGCCAGTAGGTACGACAGGGAGGGGATGACTGAAGCTTTCTTT
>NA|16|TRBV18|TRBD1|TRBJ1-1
CASSPSPGQENTEAFF
TGTGCCAGCTCACCGAGTCCGGGACAGGAGAACACTGAAGCTTTCTTT
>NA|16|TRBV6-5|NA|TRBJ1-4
CASSYTTGRANEKLFF
TGTGCCAGCAGTTACACCACAGGGCGTGCTAATGAAAAACTGTTTTTT
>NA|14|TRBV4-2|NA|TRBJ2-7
CASSQPGPTGEQYF
TGTGCCAGCAGCCAACCGGGACCCACAGGCGAGCAGTACTTC
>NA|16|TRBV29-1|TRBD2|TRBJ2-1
CSVPALSGGGNNEQFF
TGCAGCGTTCCAGCACTTAGCGGGGGGGGCAACAATGAGCAGTTCTTC
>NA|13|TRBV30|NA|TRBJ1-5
CAWSFRGDQPQHF
TGTGCCTGGAGTTTCAGGGGTGATCAGCCCCAGCATTTT
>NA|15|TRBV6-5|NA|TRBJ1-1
CASSSLGRGNTEAFF
TGTGCCAGCAGTTCCCTAGGCAGGGGGAACACTGAAGCTTTCTTT
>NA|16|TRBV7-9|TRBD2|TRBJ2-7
CASSSMGGGTGLEQYF
TGTGCCAGCAGCTCCATGGGGGGAGGGACGGGGCTCGAGCAGTACTTC
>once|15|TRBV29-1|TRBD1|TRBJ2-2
CSATADRGGSGELFF
TGCAGCGCTACCGCAGACAGGGGTGGGTCCGGGGAGCTGTTTTTT
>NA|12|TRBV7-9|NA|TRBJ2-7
CASSLGYYEQYF
TGTGCCAGCAGCTTAGGATACTACGAGCAGTACTTC
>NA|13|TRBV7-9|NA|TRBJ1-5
CASSWGGLEPQHF
TGTGCCAGCAGCTGGGGAGGGCTTGAGCCCCAGCATTTT
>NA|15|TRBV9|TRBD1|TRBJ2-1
CASSFRDRVYNEQFF
TGTGCCAGCAGCTTCCGGGACAGGGTCTACAATGAGCAGTTCTTC
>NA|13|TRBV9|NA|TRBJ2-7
CASSYTPGDEQYF
TGTGCCAGCAGCTACACTCCTGGGGACGAGCAGTACTTC
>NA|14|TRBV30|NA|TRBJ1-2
CAWSNTGIRDGYTF
TGTGCCTGGAGTAATACAGGGATCCGGGATGGCTACACCTTC
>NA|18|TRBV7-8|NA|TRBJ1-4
CASSLGVGGFATNEKLFF
TGTGCCAGCAGCTTAGGGGTCGGGGGTTTTGCAACTAATGAAAAACTGTTTTTT
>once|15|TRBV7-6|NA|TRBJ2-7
CASSLGGRGNYEQYF
TGTGCCAGCAGCTTAGGTGGAAGAGGAAACTACGAGCAGTACTTC
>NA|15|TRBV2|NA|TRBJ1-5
CASSEGRESNQPQHF
TGTGCCAGCAGTGAAGGCAGGGAGAGCAATCAGCCCCAGCATTTT
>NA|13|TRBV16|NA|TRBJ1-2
CASSQYVLQGYTF
TGTGCCAGCAGCCAATATGTACTCCAGGGCTACACCTTC
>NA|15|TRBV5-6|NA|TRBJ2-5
CASRAGLLMGETQYF
TGTGCCAGTAGGGCAGGGCTCCTAATGGGAGAGACCCAGTACTTC
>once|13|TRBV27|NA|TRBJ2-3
CASSSPRFDTQYF
TGTGCCAGCAGCTCCCCCCGTTTTGATACGCAGTATTTT
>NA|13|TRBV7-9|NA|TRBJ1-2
CASSPARTHASTF
TGTGCCAGCAGTCCAGCCCGGACGCACGCCTCCACCTTC
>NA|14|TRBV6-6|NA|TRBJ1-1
CASSYTGTGTEAFF
TGTGCCAGCAGTTATACCGGGACTGGCACTGAAGCTTTCTTT
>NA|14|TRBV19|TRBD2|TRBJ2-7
CATHSGSPSYEQYF
TGTGCCACCCATAGCGGGAGTCCTTCCTACGAGCAGTACTTC